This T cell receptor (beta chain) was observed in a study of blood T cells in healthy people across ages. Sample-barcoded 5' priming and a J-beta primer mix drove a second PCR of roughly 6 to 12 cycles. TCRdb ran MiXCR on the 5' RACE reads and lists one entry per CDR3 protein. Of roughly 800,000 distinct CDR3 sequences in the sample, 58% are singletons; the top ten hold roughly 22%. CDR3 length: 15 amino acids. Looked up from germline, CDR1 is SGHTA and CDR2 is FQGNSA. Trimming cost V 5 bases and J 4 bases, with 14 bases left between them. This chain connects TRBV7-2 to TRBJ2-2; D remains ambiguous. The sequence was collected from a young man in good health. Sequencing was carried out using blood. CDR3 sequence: CASSPRIVGTGELFF. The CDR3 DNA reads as TGTGCCAGCAGCCCCCGCATCGTGGGCACCGGGGAGCTGTTTTTT.